Listed here is a single T cell receptor (beta chain). This sample is drawn from a study of regulatory T cells in long-lasting Graves disease. According to the study, TCR beta libraries were built with iRepertoire HTBI primers and CDR3-region Arm-PCR. TCRdb recomputed calls from the multiplex PCR reads with MiXCR, one row per CDR3 protein. The sample consists of hundreds of thousands of distinct CDR3 sequences, 16% of them appearing once. Time point specified: newly diagnosed GD, antithyroid drugs for less than 3 months. The authors made the TCR library using RNA they extracted from PBMCs. There are 17 residues in the CDR3. Per the germline V gene, CDR1 is MNHEY and CDR2 is SMNVEV (reference sequence). The junction had 9 bases not matched to a gene; V was cut back by 4 bases and J by 2 bases. The sample was also linked to a second study, of T cells in Graves' hyperthyroidism and ophthalmopathy.

The source is a man aged 18 to 30 with Graves disease. V gene TRBV27 combines with J gene TRBJ2-7, with 12 bases aligning to TRBD2. The sequencing here drew on peripheral blood mononuclear cells (PBMCs), taken at new diagnosis, from a patient treated with antithyroid drugs. CDR3 DNA sequence: TGTGCCAGCAGTTCCCCTAGCGGGAGGGCCGTAGCCTACGAGCAGTACTTC. Its translation is CASSSPSGRAVAYEQYF.